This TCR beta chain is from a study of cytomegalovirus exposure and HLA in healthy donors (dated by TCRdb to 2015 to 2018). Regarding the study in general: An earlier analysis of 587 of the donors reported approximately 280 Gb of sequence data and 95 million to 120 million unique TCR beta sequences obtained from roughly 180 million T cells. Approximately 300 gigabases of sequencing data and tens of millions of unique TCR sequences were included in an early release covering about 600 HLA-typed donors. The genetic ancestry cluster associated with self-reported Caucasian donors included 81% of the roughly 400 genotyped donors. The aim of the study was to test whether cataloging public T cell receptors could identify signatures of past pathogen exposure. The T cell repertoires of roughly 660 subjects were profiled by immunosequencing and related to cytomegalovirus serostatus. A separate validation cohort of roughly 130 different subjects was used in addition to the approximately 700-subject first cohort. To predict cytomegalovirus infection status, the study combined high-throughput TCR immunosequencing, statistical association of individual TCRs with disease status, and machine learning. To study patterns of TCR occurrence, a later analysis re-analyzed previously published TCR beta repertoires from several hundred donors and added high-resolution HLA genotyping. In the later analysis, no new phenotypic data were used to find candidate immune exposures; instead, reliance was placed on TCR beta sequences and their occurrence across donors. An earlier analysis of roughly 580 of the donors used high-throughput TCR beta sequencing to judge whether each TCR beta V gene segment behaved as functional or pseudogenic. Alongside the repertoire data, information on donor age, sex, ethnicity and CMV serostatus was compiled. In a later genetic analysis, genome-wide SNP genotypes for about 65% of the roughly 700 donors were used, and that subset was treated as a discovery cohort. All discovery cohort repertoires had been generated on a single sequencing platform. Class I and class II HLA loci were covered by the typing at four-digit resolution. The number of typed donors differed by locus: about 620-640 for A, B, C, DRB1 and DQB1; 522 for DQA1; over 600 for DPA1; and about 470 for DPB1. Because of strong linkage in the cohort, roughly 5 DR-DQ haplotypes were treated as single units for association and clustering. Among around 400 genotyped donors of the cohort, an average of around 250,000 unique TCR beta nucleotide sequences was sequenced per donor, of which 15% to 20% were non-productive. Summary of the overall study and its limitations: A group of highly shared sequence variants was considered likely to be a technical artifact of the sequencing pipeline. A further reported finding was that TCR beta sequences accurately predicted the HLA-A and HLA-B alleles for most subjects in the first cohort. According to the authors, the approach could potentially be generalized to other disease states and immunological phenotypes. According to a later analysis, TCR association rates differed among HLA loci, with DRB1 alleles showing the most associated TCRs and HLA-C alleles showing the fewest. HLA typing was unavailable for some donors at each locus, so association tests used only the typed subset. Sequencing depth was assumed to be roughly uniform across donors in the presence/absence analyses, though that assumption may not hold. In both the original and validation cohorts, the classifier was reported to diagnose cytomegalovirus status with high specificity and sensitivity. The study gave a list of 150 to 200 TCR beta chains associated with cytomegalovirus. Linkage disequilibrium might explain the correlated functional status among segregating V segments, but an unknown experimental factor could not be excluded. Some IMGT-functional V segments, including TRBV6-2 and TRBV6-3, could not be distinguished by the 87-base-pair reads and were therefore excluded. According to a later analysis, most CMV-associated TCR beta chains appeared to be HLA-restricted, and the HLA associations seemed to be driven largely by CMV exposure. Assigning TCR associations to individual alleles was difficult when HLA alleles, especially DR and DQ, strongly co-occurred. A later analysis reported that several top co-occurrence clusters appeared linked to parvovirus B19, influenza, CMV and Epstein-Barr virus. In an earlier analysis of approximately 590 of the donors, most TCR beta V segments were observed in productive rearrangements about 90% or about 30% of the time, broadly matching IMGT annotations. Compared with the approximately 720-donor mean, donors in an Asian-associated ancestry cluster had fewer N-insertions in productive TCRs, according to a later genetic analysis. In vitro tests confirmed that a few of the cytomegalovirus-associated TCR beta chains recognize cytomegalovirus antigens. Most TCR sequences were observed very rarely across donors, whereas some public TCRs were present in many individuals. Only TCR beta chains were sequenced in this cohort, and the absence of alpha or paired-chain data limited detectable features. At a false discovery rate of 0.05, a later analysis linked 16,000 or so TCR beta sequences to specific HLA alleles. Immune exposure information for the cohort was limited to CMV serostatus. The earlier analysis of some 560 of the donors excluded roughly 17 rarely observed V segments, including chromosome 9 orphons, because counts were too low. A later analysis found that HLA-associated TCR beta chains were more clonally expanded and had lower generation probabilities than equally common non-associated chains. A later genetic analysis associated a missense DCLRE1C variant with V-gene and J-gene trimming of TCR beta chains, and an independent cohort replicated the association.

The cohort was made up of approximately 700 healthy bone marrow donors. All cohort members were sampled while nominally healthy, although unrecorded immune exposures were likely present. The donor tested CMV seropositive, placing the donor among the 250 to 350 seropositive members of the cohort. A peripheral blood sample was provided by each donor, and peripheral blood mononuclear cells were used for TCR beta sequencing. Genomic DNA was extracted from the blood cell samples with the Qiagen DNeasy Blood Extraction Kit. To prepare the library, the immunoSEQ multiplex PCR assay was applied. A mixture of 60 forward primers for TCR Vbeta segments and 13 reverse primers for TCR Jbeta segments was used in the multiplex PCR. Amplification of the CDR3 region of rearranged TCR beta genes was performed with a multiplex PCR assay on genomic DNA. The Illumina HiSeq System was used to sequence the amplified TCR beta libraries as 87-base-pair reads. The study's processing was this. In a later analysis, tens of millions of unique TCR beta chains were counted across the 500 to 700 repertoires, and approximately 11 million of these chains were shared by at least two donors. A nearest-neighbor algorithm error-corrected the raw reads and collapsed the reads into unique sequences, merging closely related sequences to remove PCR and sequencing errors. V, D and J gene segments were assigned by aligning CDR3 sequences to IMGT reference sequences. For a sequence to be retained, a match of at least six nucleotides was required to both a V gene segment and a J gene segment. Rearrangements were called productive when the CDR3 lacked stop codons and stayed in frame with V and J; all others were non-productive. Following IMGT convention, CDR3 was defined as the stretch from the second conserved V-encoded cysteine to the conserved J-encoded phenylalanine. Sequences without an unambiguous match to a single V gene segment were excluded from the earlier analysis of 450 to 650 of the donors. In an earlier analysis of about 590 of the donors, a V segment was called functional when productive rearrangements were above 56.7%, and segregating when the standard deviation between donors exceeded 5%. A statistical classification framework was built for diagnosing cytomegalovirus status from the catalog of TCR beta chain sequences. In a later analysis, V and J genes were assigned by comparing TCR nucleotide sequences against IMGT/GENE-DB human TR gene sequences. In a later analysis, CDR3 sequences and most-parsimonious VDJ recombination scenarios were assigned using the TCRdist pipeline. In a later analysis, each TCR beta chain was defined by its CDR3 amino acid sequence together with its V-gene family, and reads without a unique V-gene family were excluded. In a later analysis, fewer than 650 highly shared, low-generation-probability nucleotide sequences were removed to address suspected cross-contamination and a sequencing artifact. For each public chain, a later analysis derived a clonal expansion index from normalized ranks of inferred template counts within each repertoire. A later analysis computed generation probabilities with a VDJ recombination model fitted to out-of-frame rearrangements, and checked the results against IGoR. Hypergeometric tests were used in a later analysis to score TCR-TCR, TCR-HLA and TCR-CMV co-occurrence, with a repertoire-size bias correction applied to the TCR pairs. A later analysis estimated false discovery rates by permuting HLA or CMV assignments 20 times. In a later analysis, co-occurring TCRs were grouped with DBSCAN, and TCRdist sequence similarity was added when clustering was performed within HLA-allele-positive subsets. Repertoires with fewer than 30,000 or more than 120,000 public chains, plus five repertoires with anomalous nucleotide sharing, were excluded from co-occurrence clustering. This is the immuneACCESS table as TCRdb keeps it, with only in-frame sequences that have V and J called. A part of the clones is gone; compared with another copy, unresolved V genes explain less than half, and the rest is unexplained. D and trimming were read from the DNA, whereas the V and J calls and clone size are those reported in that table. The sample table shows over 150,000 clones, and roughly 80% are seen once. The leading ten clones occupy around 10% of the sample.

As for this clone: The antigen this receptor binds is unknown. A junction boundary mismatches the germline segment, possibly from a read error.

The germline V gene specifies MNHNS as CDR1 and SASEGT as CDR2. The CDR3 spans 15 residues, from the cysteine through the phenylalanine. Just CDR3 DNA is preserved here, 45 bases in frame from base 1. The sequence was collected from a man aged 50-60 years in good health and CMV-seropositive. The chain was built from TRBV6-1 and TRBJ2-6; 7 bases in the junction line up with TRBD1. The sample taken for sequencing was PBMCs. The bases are TGTGCCAGCAGGGAAGGGGGCGCTGGGGCCAACGTCCTGACTTTC. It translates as CASREGGAGANVLTF.